Reported below is one TCR beta chain. What it recognizes is unknown. These data come from a study of cytomegalovirus exposure and HLA in healthy donors. Study-wide findings and caveats: Versus the approximately 670-donor mean, an Asian-associated ancestry cluster reportedly showed fewer N-insertions in a later analysis. Most TCR sequences were seen very rarely across donors, but some public TCRs occurred in many.

Vbeta (60) and Jbeta (13) primers were used in the PCR. Clones were read by immunoSEQ multiplex PCR, and TCRdb kept only the in-frame ones, dropping some. There are about 140,000 clones in the sample; 75% to 85% occur only once, and about 2.5% lies in the top ten. V shed 1 base and J 5 bases; nucleotides not matched to a gene: 0. CDR1 and CDR2 (germline): SGHAT, FQNNGV. This CDR3 contains 13 residues. This TCR derives from a woman under 30 in good health and CMV-seropositive. V and J are TRBV11-2 and TRBJ2-5; 8 bases match TRBD2. Sequencing input: PBMCs. CDR3: CASSLGGGETQYF. CDR3 sequence (DNA): TGTGCCAGCAGCTTAGGCGGGGGGGAGACCCAGTACTTC.